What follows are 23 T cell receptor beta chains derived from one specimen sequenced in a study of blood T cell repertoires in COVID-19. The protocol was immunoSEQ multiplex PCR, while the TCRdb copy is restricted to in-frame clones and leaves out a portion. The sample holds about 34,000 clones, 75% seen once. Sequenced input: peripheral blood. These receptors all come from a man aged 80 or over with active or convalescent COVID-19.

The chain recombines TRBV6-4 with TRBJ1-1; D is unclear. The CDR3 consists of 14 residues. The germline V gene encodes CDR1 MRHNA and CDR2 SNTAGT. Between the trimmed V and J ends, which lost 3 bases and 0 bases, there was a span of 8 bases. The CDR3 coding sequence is TGTGCCAGCAGTGAGGAGGCCCTGAACACTGAAGCTTTCTTT. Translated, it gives CASSEEALNTEAFF.

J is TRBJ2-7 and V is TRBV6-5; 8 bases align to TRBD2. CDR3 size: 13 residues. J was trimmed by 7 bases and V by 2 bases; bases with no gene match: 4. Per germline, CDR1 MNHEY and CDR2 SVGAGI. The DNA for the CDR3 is TGTGCCAGCAGTTACGGACTAGCACGGGAGCAGTACTTC. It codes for CASSYGLAREQYF.

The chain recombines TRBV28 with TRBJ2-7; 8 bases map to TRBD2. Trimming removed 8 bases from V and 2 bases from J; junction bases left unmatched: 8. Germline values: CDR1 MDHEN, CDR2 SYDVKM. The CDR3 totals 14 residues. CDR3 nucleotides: TGTGCCAGCCACCGGACTAGCTATACCTACGAGCAGTACTTC. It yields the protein CASHRTSYTYEQYF.

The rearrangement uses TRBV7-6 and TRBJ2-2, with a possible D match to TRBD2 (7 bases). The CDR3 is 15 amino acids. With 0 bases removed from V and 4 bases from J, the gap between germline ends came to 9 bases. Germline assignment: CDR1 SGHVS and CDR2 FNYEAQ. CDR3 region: CASSLAGGGTGELFF. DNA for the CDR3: TGTGCCAGCAGCTTAGCGGGAGGGGGCACCGGGGAGCTGTTTTTT.

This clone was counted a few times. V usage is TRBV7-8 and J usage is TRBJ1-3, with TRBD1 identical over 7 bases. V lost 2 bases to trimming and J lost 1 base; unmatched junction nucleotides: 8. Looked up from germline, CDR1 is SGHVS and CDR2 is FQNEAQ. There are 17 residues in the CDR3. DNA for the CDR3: TGTGCCAGCAGCTTAACAGGGGAGTACTCATCTGGAAACACCATATATTTT. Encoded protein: CASSLTGEYSSGNTIYF.

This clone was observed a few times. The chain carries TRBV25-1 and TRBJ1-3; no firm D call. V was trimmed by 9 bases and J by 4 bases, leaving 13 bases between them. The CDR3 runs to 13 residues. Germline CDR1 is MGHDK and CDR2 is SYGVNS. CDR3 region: CASIEAGGNTIYF. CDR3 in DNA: TGTGCCAGTATAGAGGCGGGGGGAAACACCATATATTTT.

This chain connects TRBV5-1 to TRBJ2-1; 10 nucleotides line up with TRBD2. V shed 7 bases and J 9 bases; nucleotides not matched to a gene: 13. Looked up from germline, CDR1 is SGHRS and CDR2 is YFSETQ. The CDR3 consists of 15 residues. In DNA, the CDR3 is TGCGCCAGCTCATCCGCTAGCGGGAGCGAAGGTGAGCAGTTCTTC. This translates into CASSSASGSEGEQFF.

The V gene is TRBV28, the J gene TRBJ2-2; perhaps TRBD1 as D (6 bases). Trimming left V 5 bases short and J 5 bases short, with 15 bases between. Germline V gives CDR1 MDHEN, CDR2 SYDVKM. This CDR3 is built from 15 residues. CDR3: CASSHLQGMTGELFF. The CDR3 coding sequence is TGTGCCAGCAGTCACCTACAGGGAATGACCGGGGAGCTGTTTTTT. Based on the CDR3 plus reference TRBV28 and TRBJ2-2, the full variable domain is DVKVTQSSRYLVKRTGEKVFLECVQDMDHENMFWYRQDPGLGLRLIYFSYDVKMKEKGDIPEGYSVSREKKERFSLILESASTNQTSMYLCASSHLQGMTGELFFGEGSRLTVL.

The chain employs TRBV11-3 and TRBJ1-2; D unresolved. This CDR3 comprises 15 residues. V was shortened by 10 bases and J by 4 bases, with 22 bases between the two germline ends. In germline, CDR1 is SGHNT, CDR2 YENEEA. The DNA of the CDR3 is TGTGCCACCCGGTCTTCTTTCCCCGCCCTCTATGGCTACACCTTC. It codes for CATRSSFPALYGYTF.

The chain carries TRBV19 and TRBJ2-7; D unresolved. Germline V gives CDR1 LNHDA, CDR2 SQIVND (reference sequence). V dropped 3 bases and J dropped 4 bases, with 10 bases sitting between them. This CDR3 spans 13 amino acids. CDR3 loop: CASSIAEEYEQYF. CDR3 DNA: TGTGCCAGTAGTATCGCGGAAGAGTACGAGCAGTACTTC.

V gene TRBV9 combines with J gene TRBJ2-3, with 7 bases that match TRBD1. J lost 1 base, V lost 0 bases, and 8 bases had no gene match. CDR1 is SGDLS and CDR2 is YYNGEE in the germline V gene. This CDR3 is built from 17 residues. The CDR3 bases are TGTGCCAGCAGCGTAGACCCTACAGGGGTTGGCACAGATACGCAGTATTTT. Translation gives CASSVDPTGVGTDTQYF.

DNA of the CDR3: TGCAGTGCTAGTGAAGGCGGGAGGGCCATTTTTGATGAGCAGTTCTTC. Protein sequence: CSASEGGRAIFDEQFF. The rearrangement uses TRBV20-1 and TRBJ2-1; 9 bases line up with TRBD2. The length of the CDR3 is 16 residues. Germline trimming cut 3 bases from V and 8 bases from J; bases unmatched to any gene: 14. Germline-derived CDR1 and CDR2 are DFQATT and SNEGSKA (reference sequence).

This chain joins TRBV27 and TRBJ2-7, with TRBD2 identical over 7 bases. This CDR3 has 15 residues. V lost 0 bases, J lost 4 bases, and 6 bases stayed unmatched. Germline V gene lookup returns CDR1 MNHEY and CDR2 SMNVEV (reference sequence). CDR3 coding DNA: TGTGCCAGCAGTTTATCGGTTAGCGGGCCTTACGAGCAGTACTTC. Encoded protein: CASSLSVSGPYEQYF.

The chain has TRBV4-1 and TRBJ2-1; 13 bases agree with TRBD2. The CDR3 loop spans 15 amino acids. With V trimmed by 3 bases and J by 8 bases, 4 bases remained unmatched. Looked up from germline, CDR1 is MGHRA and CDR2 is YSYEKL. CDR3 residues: CASSQTSGRMDEQFF. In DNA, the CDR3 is TGCGCCAGCAGCCAGACTAGCGGGAGGATGGATGAGCAGTTCTTC.

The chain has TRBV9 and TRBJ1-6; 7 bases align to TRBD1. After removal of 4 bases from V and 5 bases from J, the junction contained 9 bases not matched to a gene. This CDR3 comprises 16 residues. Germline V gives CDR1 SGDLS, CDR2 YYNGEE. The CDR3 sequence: CASSSKTGTDNSPLHF. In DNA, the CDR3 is TGTGCCAGCAGCTCCAAGACCGGGACAGATAATTCACCCCTCCACTTT.

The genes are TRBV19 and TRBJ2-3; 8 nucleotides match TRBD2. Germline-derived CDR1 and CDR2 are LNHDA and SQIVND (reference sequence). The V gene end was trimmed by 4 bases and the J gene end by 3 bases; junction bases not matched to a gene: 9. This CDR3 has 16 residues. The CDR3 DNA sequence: TGTGCCAGTAGTAAGACTAGCGCCCGAACGACAGATACGCAGTATTTT. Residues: CASSKTSARTTDTQYF. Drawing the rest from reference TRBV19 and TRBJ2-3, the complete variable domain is DGGITQSPKYLFRKEGQNVTLSCEQNLNHDAMYWYRQDPGQGLRLIYYSQIVNDFQKGDIAEGYSVSREKKESFPLTVTSAQKNPTAFYLCASSKTSARTTDTQYFGPGTRLTVL.

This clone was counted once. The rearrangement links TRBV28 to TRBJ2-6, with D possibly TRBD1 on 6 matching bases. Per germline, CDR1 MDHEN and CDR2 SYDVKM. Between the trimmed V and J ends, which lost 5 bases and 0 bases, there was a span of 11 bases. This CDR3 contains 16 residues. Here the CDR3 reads CASSTTGSSGANVLTF. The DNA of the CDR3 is TGTGCCAGCAGTACCACAGGGAGCTCTGGGGCCAACGTCCTGACTTTC. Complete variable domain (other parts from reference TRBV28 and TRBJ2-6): DVKVTQSSRYLVKRTGEKVFLECVQDMDHENMFWYRQDPGLGLRLIYFSYDVKMKEKGDIPEGYSVSREKKERFSLILESASTNQTSMYLCASSTTGSSGANVLTFGAGSRLTVL.

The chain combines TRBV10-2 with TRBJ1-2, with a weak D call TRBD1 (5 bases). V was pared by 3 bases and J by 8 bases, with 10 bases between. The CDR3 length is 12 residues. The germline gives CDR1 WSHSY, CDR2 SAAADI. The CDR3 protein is CASSDPGGGYTF. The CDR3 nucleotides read TGCGCCAGCAGTGACCCCGGGGGGGGCTACACCTTC.

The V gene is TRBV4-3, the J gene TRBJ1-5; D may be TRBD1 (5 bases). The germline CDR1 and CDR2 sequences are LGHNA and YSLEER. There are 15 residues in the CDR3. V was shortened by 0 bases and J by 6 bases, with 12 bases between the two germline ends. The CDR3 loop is CASSQEAQGRQPQHF. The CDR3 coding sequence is TGCGCCAGCAGCCAAGAGGCGCAGGGTCGTCAGCCCCAGCATTTT.

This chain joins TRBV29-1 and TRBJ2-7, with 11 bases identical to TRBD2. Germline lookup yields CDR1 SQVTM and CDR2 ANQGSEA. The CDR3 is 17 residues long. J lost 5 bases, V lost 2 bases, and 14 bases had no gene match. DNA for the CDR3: TGCAGCGTTGAATCGCAGGGTACTAGCGGGAGTTATGACGAGCAGTACTTC. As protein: CSVESQGTSGSYDEQYF.

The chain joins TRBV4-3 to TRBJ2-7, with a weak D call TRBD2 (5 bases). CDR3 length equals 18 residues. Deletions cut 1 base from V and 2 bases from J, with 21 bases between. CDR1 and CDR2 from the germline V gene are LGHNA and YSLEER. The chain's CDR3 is CASSQVMLGLADTYEQYF. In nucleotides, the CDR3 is TGCGCCAGCAGCCAAGTCATGTTAGGGCTAGCAGACACCTACGAGCAGTACTTC.

The chain's CDR3 is CASSLWASGSGYEQYF. CDR3 nucleotides: TGTGCCAGCAGTTTATGGGCTAGCGGGAGCGGGTACGAGCAGTACTTC. This chain uses TRBV27 with TRBJ2-7, with 10 bases fitting TRBD2. The V gene end was trimmed by 1 base and the J gene end by 4 bases; junction bases not matched to a gene: 7. CDR1 and CDR2 from the germline V gene are MNHEY and SMNVEV (reference sequence). There are 16 residues in the CDR3.

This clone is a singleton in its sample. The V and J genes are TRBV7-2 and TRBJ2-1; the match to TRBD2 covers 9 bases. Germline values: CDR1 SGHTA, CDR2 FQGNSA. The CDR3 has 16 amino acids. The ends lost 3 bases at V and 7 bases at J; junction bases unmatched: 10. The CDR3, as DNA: TGTGCCAGCAGCTTGAGCGGGCTAGCGGGACAGAATGAGCAGTTCTTC. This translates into CASSLSGLAGQNEQFF. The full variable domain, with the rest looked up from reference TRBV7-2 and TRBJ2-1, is GAGVSQSPSNKVTEKGKDVELRCDPISGHTALYWYRQSLGQGLEFLIYFQGNSAPDKSGLPSDRFSAERTGGSVSTLTIQRTQQEDSAVYLCASSLSGLAGQNEQFFGPGTRLTVL.